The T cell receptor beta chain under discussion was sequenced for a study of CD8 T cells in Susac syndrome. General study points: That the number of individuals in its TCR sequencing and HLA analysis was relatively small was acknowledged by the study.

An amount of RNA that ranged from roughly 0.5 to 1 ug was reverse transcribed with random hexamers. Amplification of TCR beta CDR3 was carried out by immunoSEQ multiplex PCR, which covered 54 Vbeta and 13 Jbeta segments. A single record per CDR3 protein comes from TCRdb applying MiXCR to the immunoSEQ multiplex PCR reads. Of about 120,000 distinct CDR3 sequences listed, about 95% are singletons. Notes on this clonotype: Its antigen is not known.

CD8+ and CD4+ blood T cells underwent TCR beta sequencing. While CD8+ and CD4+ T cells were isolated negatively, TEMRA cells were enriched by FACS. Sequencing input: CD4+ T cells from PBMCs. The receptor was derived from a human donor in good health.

CDR3 DNA sequence: TGTGCCAGCAGCCTAGGCGCCAGGGGGGGAGAGACCCAGTACTTC. The encoded protein is CASSLGARGGETQYF. This sequence joins TRBV11-2 and TRBJ2-5; D possibly uses TRBD1 or TRBD2 (7 bases each). With 5 bases removed from V and 4 bases from J, the gap between germline ends came to 17 bases. Germline CDR1 and CDR2: SGHAT and FQNNGV. The CDR3 is 15 amino acids.